Listed below are T cell receptor beta chains from one sample, sequenced in a study of breast tumors, draining lymph nodes, adjacent tissues. TCRdb re-analysed the multiplex PCR reads in MiXCR, keeping a single row per CDR3 protein. The sample includes approximately 150,000 distinct CDR3 sequences, around a third of them seen just once. Sequencing input: axillary lymph node tissue. The receptors originated from a female donor with breast cancer. Some clones in this sample may be carry-over from other donors' samples. CDR3s include the opening cysteine and the closing phenylalanine or tryptophan. Size values are once, few and many counts, or a class for expanded clones, and some rows have none.

many	TRBV5-1	CASSLTGTGVTYNEQFF
NA	TRBV20-1	CSAYGGNSPLHF
NA	TRBV6-5	CASSPPPGGTEKLFF
few	TRBV12-5	CASGFDPGTGELKTQYF
many	TRBV5-1	CASSLDDSYGYTF
many	TRBV18	CASRTGGVEQFF
many	TRBV19	CASTKTPAFGYTF
many	TRBV19	CASSIDGTWGARGTGELFF
many	TRBV30	CAWRGQGVNGYTF
NA	TRBV5-1	CASSLAPGLDTEVFF
NA	TRBV6-1	CASKLDTDTQYF
few	TRBV6-1	CASSQAWGRYGYTF
NA	TRBV19	CASTKEGQETQYF
many	TRBV7-9	CASRHQQGAIREKLFF
NA	TRBV11-2	CASSLGGTGEHSYEQYF
NA	TRBV19	CASSKWAGRQETQYF